This record concerns one T cell receptor (beta chain) sequence. Germline V gives CDR1 GTSNPN, CDR2 SVGIG (reference sequence). V gave up 1 base and J gave up 4 bases; unmatched junction bases: 5. The CDR3 has 14 amino acids. As handled by the study authors: Researchers report that nucleated cell counts were estimated from reference gene primer amplification. Generated by immunoSEQ multiplex PCR, the TCRdb table keeps only in-frame clones and is missing some. V and J calls and clone size follow that table, whereas D and trimming were derived from the DNA. The repertoire has approximately 81,000 clones, approximately 78% of them found once; the top ten carry around 7.2%. The data are from a study of blood T cell repertoires in COVID-19. Study details: PBMCs, B-cell-depleted T cells, or T cells were the source of the cDNA or gDNA that made up the material.

The V call is TRBV30, the J call TRBJ1-2; 8 bases are shared with TRBD1. The sequence was obtained from a human donor in a cohort sampled during active COVID-19. The sample taken for sequencing was peripheral blood. DNA of the CDR3: TGTGCCTGGAGTGCTTGGACAGGGCTCTATGGCTACACCTTC. This gives the protein CAWSAWTGLYGYTF.